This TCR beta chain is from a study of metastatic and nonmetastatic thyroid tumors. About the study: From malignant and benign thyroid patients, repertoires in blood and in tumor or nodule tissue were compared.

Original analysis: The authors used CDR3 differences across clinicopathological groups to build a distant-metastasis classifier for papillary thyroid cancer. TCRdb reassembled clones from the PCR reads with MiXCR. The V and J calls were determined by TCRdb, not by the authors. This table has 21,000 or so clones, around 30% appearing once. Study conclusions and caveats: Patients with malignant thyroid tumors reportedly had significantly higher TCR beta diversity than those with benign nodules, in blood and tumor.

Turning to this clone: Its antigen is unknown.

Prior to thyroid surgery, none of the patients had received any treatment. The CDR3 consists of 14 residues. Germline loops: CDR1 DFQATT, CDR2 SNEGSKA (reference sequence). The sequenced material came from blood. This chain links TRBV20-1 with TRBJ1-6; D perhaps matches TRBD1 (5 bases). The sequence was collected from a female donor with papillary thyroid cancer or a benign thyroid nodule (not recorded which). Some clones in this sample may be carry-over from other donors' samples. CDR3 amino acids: CGAREQNGDSPLHF. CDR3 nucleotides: TGCGGGGCTAGAGAACAGAATGGAGACTCACCCCTCCACTTT.